This note documents a single T cell receptor (beta chain) sequence. Its specificity is not known. V gave up 1 base and J gave up 2 bases, with 3 bases separating them. Germline assignment: CDR1 LGHNA and CDR2 YSLEER. The CDR3 is 13 residues long. The entry originates in a study of blood T cells in healthy people across ages. Study-wide points: Diversity of TCR beta correlated strongly with naive T cell percentage. Considered underestimates were the diversity estimates obtained from one million T cells. Roughly linearly, TCR beta diversity per million T cells fell as age increased.

The authors ran a second PCR of 7 to 11 cycles using a sample-barcoded 5' primer and a J-beta primer mix. Each sample provided no less than 2.5 million CDR3-containing paired-end reads. From the 5' RACE reads, TCRdb called clonotypes with MiXCR, one entry per CDR3 protein. The table includes 1,800,000 or so distinct CDR3 sequences, about two fifths detected once. Sequenced input: blood. This chain connects TRBV4-3 to TRBJ1-3; D not certain. This receptor was identified in a human donor in good health. CDR3 nucleotides: TGCGCCAGCAGCCAAGTCACTGGAAACACCATATATTTT. Translated, it gives CASSQVTGNTIYF.